This TCR beta chain was captured in a study of CD8 T cells in Susac syndrome. Study-level background: Treatment at blood withdrawal was none, corticosteroids, or intravenous immunoglobulin alone in Susac syndrome patients.

cDNA came from about 0.46 to 1 ug RNA primed by random hexamers. The CDR3 of TCR beta was amplified by immunoSEQ multiplex PCR across 54 Vbeta and 13 Jbeta. TCRdb reprocessed the immunoSEQ multiplex PCR reads with MiXCR, giving one entry per CDR3 protein. The data contain more than 150,000 distinct CDR3 sequences, approximately 95% of them seen just once; the ten biggest clones take up 0.098%. CDR3 length equals 16 residues. Germline trimming cut 5 bases from V and 4 bases from J; bases unmatched to any gene: 12. Germline V gene lookup returns CDR1 DFQATT and CDR2 SNEGSKA (reference sequence). Sequenced input: CD4+ T cells from PBMCs. This receptor was taken from a human donor with Susac syndrome. The chain uses TRBV20-1 and TRBJ2-7, with 12 nucleotides matching TRBD2. In DNA form, the CDR3 reads TGCAGTGCTCCTTCTCCTAGCGGGGGGGCCGGTTACGAGCAGTACTTC. It is translated as CSAPSPSGGAGYEQYF.